This TCR beta chain was retrieved from a study of blood T cell repertoires in COVID-19. Germline assignment: CDR1 LGHDT and CDR2 YNNKEL (reference sequence). Trimming removed 5 bases from V and 0 bases from J, with 14 bases in between. This CDR3 is 16 amino acids long. Cohorts were based on clinical histories the participants reported. Some clones are missing from TCRdb's copy, which holds only in-frame ones; the method was immunoSEQ multiplex PCR. Here the sample spans fewer than 450,000 clones, more than 75% being singletons. Sequences were obtained from PBMCs or T cells enriched from blood (not recorded which). This chain connects TRBV3-1 (or the pseudogene TRBV3-2) to TRBJ1-3, with D possibly being TRBD1 (6 bases). The source of this sequence is a woman younger than 30 who had recovered from COVID-19. CDR3 sequence: CASSKGVLSSGNTIYF. The CDR3 nucleotides read TGTGCCAGCAGCAAGGGGGTCCTGAGCTCTGGAAACACCATATATTTT.